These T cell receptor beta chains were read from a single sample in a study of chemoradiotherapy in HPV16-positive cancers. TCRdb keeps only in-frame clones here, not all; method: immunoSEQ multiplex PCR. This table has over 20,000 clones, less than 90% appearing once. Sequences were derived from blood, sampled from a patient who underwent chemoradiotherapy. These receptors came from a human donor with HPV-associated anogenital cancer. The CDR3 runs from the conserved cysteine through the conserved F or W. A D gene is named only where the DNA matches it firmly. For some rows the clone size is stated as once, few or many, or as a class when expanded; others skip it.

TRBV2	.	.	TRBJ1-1	CASTYSRAMNTEAFF	TGTGCCAGCACCTACTCGAGGGCCATGAACACTGAAGCTTTCTTT
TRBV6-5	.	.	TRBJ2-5	CASSYRGRETQYF	TGTGCCAGCAGTTACCGGGGTAGAGAGACCCAGTACTTC
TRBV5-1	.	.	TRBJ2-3	CASSLRQDPTDTQYF	TGCGCCAGCAGCTTAAGACAGGACCCCACAGATACGCAGTATTTT
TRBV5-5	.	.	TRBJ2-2	CASSLRETGELFF	TGTGCCAGCAGCTTGCGAGAGACCGGGGAGCTGTTTTTT
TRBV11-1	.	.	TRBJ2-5	CASSSDFDGTQYF	TGTGCCAGCAGCTCGGACTTTGACGGGACCCAGTACTTC
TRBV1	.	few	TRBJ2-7	CTSSQSNAGYTREQYF	TGCACCAGCAGCCAATCAAACGCCGGATACACTCGGGAGCAGTACTTC
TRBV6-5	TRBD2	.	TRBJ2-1	CASSPSGSSYNEQFF	TGTGCCAGCAGTCCCAGCGGGAGCTCCTACAATGAGCAGTTCTTC
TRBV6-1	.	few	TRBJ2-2	CASSESRGGELFF	TGTGCCAGCAGTGAGTCCCGGGGCGGGGAGCTGTTTTTT
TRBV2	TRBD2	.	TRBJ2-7	CASLNAGLASYEQYF	TGTGCCAGCCTTAACGCGGGACTAGCGAGCTACGAGCAGTACTTC
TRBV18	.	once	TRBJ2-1	CASSPPGYNEQFF	TGTGCCAGCTCACCCCCGGGGTACAATGAGCAGTTCTTC
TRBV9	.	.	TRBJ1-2	CASSVDDNYGYTF	TGTGCCAGCAGCGTCGATGATAACTATGGCTACACCTTC
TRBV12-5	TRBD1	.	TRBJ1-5	CASALETGGHQPQHF	TGTGCTAGTGCCCTAGAGACAGGGGGCCATCAGCCCCAGCATTTT